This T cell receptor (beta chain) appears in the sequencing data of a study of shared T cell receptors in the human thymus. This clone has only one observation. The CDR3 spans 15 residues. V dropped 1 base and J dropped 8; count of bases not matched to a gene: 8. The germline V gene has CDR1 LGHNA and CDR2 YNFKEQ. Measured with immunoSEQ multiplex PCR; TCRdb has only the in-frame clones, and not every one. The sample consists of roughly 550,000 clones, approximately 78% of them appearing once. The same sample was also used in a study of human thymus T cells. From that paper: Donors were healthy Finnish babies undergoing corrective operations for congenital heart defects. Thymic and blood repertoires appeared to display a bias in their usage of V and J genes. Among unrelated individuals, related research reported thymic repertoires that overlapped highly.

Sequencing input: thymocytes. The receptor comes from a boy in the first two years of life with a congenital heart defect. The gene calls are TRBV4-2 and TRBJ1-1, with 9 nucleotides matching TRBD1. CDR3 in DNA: TGTGCCAGCAGCCAAGGCCAGCCTGGGACAGGGGAAGCTTTCTTT. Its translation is CASSQGQPGTGEAFF.